This T cell receptor (beta chain) originates from a study of CD8+CD57+ T cells in acquired aplastic anemia. The wider study: DNA per sorted CD4+ or CD8+ sample ranged about 0.2 to 30 ug, averaging about 3.4 ug. Sequencing produced an average of around 11 million reads per healthy donor for CD4+ cells. Study conclusions and caveats: Shared by patients and controls, fewer than 30 CD8+ CDR3s were abundant in patients.

Using genomic DNA as the template, TCR beta VDJ and CDR3 profiling was carried out. TCRdb passed the reads through MiXCR, listing each CDR3 protein once. This sample has about 160,000 distinct CDR3 sequences; approximately 40% occur once, and the top ten carry 1.1%. Points on this clonotype: Its antigen is unknown.

The sequenced material came from sorted CD4+, CD8+, or CD8+CD57+ T cells (not recorded which) from PBMCs. The source is a human donor in good health.

CDR3 amino acids: CASSATSGKNYNEQFF. The CDR3 nucleotides read TGTGCCAGCAGCGCGACTAGCGGAAAGAACTACAATGAGCAGTTCTTC. The chain joins TRBV11-1 to TRBJ2-1; TRBD2 matches 9 bases. V lost 5 bases, J lost 3 bases, and 8 bases stayed unmatched. Germline V gives CDR1 SGHAT, CDR2 FQDESV (reference sequence). This CDR3 is built from 16 residues.